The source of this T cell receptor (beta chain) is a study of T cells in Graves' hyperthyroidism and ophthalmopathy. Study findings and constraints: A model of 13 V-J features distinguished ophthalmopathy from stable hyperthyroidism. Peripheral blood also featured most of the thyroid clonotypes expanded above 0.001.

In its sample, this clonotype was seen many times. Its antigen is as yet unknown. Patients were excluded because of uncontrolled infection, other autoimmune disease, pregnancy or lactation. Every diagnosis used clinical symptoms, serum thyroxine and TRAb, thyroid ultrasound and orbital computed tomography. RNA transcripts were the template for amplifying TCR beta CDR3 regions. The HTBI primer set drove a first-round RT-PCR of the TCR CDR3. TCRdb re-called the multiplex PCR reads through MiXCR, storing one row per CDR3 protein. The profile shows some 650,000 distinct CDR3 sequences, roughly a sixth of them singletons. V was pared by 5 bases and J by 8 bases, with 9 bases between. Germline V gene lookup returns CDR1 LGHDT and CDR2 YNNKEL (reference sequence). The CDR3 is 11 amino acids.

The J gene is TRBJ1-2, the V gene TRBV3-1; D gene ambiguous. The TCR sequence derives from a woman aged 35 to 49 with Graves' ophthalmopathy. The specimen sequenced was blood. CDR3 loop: CASSSTGGYTF. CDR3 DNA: TGTGCCAGCAGCTCGACCGGAGGCTACACCTTC.